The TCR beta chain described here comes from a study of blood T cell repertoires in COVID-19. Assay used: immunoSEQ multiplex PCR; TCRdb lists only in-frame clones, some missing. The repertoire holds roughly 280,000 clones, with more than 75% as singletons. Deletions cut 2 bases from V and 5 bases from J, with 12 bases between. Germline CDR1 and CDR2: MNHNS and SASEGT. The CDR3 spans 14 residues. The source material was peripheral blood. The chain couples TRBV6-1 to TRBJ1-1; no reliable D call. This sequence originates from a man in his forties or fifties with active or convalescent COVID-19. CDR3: CASSELEGGTEAFF. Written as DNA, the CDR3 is TGTGCCAGCAGTGAATTGGAGGGAGGAACTGAAGCTTTCTTT.